The clone carrying this TCR beta chain has at least ten counts. Its cognate antigen is unknown. CDR3 length: 13 amino acids. Trimming took off 5 bases at V and 7 bases at J, with 9 bases between the two ends. These data originate in a study of blood T cells in healthy people across ages. Overall study findings and caveats: Leaving the PBMCs unsorted stopped any conclusive comparison of naive versus antigen-experienced cells.

Donors ranged from about 6 to 90 years old and were healthy Caucasians in Russia. With a J-beta primer mix and a sample-barcoded 5' primer, a second PCR ran about 6 to 11 cycles. TCRdb reprocessed the 5' RACE reads with MiXCR, giving one entry per CDR3 protein. The top ten hold roughly 13% of the sample, which has roughly 680,000 distinct CDR3 sequences, roughly half seen once. The sequence was collected from a woman older than 75 in good health. This sequence joins TRBV12-3 or TRBV12-4 and TRBJ1-6; D is possibly TRBD1 (5 bases). The sequencing input was blood. The CDR3 spells CASSPTVNSPLHF. The CDR3 DNA reads TGTGCCAGCAGTCCGACAGTAAATTCACCCCTCCACTTT.